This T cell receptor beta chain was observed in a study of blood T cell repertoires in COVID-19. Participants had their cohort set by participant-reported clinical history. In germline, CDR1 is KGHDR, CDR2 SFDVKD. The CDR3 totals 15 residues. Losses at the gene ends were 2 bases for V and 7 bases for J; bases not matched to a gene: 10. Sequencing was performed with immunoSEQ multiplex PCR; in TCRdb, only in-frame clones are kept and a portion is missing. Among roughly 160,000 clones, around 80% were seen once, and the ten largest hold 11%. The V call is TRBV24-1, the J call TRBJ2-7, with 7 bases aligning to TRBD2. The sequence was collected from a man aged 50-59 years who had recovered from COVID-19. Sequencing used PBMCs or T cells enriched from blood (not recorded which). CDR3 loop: CATSDSTSSGEEQYF. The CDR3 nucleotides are TGTGCCACCAGTGATTCGACTAGCTCGGGAGAGGAGCAGTACTTC.